This record looks at one T cell receptor beta chain sequence and its context. Its antigen is still unknown. The donors, nominally healthy at sampling, likely had unrecorded immune exposures. CDR1 and CDR2 (germline): ENHRY, SYGVKD. V lost 3 bases, J lost 5 bases, and 19 bases stayed unmatched. This CDR3 region has 20 residues. This sample is drawn from a study of cytomegalovirus exposure and HLA in healthy donors. This PCR relied on a set of 60 Vbeta primers and 13 Jbeta primers. Using immunoSEQ multiplex PCR, the repertoire was profiled, and TCRdb retains in-frame clones only, with some absent. The data hold approximately 110,000 clones, with 83% observed a single time. Regarding the study as a whole: A later analysis linked a missense DCLRE1C variant to TCR beta V- and J-gene trimming.

Sequenced input: PBMCs. The clonotype comes from a man aged 18 to 29 in good health and CMV-seronegative. The rearrangement joins TRBV10-3 to TRBJ2-4; 10 bases match TRBD2. CDR3 amino acids: CAISDFMLAGAGQIENIQYF. Written as DNA, the CDR3 is TGTGCCATCAGTGATTTCATGCTAGCGGGAGCGGGACAAATTGAAAACATTCAGTACTTC.